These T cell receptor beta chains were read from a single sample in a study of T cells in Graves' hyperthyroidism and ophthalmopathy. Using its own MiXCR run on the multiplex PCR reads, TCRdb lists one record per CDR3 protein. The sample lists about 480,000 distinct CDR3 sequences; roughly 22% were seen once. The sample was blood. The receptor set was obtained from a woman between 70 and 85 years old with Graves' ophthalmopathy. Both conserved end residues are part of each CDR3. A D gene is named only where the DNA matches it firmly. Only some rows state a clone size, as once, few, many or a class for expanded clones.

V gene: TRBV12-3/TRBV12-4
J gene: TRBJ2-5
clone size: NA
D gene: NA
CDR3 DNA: TGTGCCAGCAGTTTGGGGGACGAACAGACCCAGTACTTC
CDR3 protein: CASSLGDEQTQYF

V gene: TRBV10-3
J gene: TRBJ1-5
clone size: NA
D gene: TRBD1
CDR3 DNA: TGTGCCATCAGTGACAAAGGGGGCTATGGCAATCAGCCCCAGCATTTT
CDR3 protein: CAISDKGGYGNQPQHF

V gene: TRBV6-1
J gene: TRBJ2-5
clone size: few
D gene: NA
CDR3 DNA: TGTGCCAGCAGCCCCATTTCGCGAAGCGGAGAGACCCAGTACTTC
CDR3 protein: CASSPISRSGETQYF

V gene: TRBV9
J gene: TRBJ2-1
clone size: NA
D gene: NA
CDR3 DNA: TGTGCCAGCAGCGCGAAGAGGGGCGTTACGGTAGAGCAGTTCTTC
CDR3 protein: CASSAKRGVTVEQFF

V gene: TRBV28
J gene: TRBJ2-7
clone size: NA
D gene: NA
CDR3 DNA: TGTGCCAGCACTCTGGGGGGGCCCTACGAGCAGTACTTC
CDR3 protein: CASTLGGPYEQYF

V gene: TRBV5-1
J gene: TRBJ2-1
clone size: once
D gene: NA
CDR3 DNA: TGCGCCAGCAGCTCCCCCGGGACTCCTCCGTTCTTC
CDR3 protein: CASSSPGTPPFF

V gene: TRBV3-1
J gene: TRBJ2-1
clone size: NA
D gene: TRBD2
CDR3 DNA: TGTGCCAGCAGCCCCTCCAGCGGGAGAGTGGGCAATGAGCAGTTCTTC
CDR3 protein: CASSPSSGRVGNEQFF

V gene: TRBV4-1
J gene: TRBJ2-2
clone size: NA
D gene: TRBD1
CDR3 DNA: TGCGCCAGCAGCCAAAGACTAACAGGGGGGACCGGGGAGCTGTTTTTT
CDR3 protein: CASSQRLTGGTGELFF

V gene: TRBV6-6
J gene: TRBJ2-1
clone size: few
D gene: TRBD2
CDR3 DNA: TGTGCCAGCAGTTACGGACTAGCGGGAGTGGGGGGTAAGCAGTTCTTC
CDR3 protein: CASSYGLAGVGGKQFF

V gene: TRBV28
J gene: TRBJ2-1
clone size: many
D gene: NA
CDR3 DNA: TGTGCCAGCAGTTTGGTGAGCAATGAGCAGTTCTTC
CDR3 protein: CASSLVSNEQFF

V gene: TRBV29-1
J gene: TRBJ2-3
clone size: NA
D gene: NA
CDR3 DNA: TGCAGCGTTAATAGTTATCGTGGCACAGATACGCAGTATTTT
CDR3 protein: CSVNSYRGTDTQYF

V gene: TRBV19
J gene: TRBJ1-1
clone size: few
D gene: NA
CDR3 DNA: TGTGCCAGTAGTACCCTCAGGGGTGGACAGCTGAACACTGAAGCTTTCTTT
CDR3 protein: CASSTLRGGQLNTEAFF

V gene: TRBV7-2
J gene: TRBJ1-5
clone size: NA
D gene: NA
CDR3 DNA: TGTGCCAGCAGCTTCGGGACATCGAATAATCAGCCCCAGCATTTT
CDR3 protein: CASSFGTSNNQPQHF

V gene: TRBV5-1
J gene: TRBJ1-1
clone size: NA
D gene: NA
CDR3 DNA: TGCGCCAGCAGCCCCCTGTCAGAGACGAACACTGAAGCTTTCTTT
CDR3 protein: CASSPLSETNTEAFF

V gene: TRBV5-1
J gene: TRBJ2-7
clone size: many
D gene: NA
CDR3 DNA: TGCGCCAGCGAGAAGGGGAGTGGGATCTACGAGCAGTACTTC
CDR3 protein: CASEKGSGIYEQYF

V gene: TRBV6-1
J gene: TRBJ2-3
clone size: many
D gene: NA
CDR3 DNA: TGTGCCAGCAGTACCCGGGACTCCCAAAGGGTTACGCAGTATTTT
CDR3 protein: CASSTRDSQRVTQYF